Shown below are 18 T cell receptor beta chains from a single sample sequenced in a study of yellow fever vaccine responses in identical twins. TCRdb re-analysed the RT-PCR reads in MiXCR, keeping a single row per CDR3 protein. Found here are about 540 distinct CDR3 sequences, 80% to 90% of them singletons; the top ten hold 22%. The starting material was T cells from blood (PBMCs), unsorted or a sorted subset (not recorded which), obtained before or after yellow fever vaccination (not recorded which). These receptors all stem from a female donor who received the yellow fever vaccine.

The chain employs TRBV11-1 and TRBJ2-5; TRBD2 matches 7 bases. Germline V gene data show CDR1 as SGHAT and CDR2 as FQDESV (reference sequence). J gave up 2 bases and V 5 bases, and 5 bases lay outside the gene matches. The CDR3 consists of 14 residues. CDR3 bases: TGTGCCAGCAGCCCCGCTAGCGGACAAGAGACCCAGTACTTC. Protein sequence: CASSPASGQETQYF.

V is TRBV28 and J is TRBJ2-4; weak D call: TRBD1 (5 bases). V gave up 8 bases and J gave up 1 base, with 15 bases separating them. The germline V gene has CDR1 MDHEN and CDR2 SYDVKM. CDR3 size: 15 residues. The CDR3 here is CASAGRVMAKNIQYF. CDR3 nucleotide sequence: TGTGCCAGCGCAGGGCGAGTGATGGCCAAAAACATTCAGTACTTC.

The CDR3 is CASSPGTSSYNEQFF. The DNA for the CDR3 is TGTGCCAGCAGCCCCGGGACGAGCTCCTACAATGAGCAGTTCTTC. The V gene is TRBV11-2, the J gene TRBJ2-1; either TRBD1 or TRBD2 may fit D (5 bases each). The germline gives CDR1 SGHAT, CDR2 FQNNGV. Trimming pared 5 bases from V and 0 bases from J, leaving 11 bases between. CDR3 length equals 15 residues.

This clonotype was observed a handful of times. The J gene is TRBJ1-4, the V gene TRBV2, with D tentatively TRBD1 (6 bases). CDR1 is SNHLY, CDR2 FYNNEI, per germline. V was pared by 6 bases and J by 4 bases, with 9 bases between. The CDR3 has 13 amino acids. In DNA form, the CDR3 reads TGTGCCAGCAGAGGGGGGCGTAATGAAAAACTGTTTTTT. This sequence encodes CASRGGRNEKLFF.

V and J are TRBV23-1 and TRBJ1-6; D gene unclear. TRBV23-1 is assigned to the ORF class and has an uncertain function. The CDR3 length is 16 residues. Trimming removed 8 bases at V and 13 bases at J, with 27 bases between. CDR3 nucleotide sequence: TGCGCCAGCCCCCACCGCCCCGGTCCCTACAGCGGTCCCCTCCACTTT. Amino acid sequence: CASPHRPGPYSGPLHF.

CDR3 region: CASSLNSGGPDTQYF. The CDR3 bases are TGTGCCAGCAGCTTGAACAGCGGGGGCCCAGATACGCAGTATTTT. The rearrangement uses TRBV7-3 and TRBJ2-3, with 8 positions matching TRBD2. With V trimmed by 3 bases and J by 4 bases, 6 bases remained unmatched. The CDR3 has 15 residues. CDR1 and CDR2 (germline): SGHTA, FQGTGA. The full variable domain, in which reference TRBV7-3 and TRBJ2-3 provide the parts outside the CDR3, is GAGVSQTPSNKVTEKGKYVELRCDPISGHTALYWYRQSLGQGPEFLIYFQGTGAADDSGLPNDRFFAVRPEGSVSTLKIQRTERGDSAVYLCASSLNSGGPDTQYFGPGTRLTVL.

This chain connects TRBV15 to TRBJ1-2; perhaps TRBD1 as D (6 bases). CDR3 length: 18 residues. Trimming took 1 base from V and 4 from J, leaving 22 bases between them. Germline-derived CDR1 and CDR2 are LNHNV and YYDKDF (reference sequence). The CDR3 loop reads CATSRARGGRPLGYGYTF. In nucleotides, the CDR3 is TGTGCCACCAGCAGAGCCCGAGGGGGGCGTCCTCTGGGCTATGGCTACACCTTC. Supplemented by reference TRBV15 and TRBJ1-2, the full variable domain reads DAMVIQNPRYQVTQFGKPVTLSCSQTLNHNVMYWYQQKSSQAPKLLFHYYDKDFNNEADTPDNFQSRRPNTSFCFLDIRSPGLGDTAMYLCATSRARGGRPLGYGYTFGSGTRLTVV.

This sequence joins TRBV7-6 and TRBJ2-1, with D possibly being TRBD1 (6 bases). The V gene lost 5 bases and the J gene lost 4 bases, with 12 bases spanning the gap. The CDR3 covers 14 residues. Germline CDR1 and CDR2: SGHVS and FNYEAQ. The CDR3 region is CASSQGQNYNEQFF. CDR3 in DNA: TGTGCCAGCAGCCAAGGACAGAATTACAATGAGCAGTTCTTC.

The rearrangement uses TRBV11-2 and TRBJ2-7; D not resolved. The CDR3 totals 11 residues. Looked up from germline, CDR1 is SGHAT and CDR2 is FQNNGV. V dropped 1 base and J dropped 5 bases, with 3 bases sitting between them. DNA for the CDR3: TGTGCCAGCAGCTTAGTCGACGAGCAGTACTTC. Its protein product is CASSLVDEQYF. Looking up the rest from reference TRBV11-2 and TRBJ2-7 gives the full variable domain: EAGVAQSPRYKIIEKRQSVAFWCNPISGHATLYWYQQILGQGPKLLIQFQNNGVVDDSQLPKDRFSAERLKGVDSTLKIQPAKLEDSAVYLCASSLVDEQYFGPGTRLTVT.

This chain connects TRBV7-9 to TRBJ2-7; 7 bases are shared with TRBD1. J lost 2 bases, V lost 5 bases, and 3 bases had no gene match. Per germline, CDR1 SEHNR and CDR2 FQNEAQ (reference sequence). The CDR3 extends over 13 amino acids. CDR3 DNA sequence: TGTGCCAGCAGCGACAGGGAGCCCTACGAGCAGTACTTC. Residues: CASSDREPYEQYF.

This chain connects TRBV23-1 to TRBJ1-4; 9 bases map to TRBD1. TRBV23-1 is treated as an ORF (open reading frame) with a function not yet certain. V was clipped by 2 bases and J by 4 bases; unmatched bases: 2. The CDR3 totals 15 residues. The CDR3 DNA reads TGCGCCAGCAGTCAACGGGGACAGGGTAATGAAAAACTGTTTTTT. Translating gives CASSQRGQGNEKLFF.

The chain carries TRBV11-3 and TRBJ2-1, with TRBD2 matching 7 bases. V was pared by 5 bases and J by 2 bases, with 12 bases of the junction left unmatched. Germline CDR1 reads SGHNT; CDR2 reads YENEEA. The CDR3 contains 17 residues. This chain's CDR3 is CASSPLPLAGAYNEQFF. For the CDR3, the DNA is TGTGCCAGCAGCCCATTGCCCCTGGCGGGAGCCTACAATGAGCAGTTCTTC.

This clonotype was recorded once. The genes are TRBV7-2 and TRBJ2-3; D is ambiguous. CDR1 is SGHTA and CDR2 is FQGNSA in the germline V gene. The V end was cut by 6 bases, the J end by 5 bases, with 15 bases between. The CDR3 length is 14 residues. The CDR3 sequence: CASSPTPVGDTQYF. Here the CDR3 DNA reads TGTGCCAGCAGTCCTACGCCGGTCGGAGATACGCAGTATTTT.

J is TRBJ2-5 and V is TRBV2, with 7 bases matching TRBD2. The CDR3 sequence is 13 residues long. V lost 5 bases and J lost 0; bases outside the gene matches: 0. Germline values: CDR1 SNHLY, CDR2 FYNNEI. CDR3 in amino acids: CASSREDQETQYF. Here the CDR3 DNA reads TGTGCCAGCAGTCGGGAGGACCAAGAGACCCAGTACTTC.

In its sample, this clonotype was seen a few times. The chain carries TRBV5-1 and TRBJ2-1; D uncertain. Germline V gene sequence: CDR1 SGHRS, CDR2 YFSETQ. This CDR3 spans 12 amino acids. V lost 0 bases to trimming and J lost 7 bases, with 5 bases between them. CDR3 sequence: CASSLAVNEQFF. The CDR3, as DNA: TGCGCCAGCAGCTTGGCCGTTAATGAGCAGTTCTTC.

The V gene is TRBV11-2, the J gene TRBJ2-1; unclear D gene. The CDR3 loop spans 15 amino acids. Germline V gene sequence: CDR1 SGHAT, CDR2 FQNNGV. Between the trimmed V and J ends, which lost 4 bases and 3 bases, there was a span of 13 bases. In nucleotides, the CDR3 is TGTGCCAGCAGCTCCACCGCAAATAACTACAATGAGCAGTTCTTC. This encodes CASSSTANNYNEQFF.

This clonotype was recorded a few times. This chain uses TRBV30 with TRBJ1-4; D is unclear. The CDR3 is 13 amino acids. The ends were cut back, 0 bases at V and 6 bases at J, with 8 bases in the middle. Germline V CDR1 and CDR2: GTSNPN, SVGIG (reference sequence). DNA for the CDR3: TGTGCCTGGAGTGTTCTTGGTTATGAAAAACTGTTTTTT. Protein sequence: CAWSVLGYEKLFF. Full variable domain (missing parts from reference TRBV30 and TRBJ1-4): SQTIHQWPATLVQPVGSPLSLECTVEGTSNPNLYWYRQAAGRGLQLLFYSVGIGQISSEVPQNLSASRPQDRQFILSSKKLLLSDSGFYLCAWSVLGYEKLFFGSGTQLSVL.

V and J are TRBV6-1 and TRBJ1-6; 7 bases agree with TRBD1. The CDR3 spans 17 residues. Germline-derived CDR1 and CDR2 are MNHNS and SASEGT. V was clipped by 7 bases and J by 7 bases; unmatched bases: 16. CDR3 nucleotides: TGTGCCAGCACCGGATTCCGACAGGGCTTGGGGAATTCACCCCTCCACTTT. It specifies CASTGFRQGLGNSPLHF.